This is a list of T cell receptor beta chains from one sample in a study of shared clonotypes between healthy human individuals. Sequencing was performed with immunoSEQ multiplex PCR; in TCRdb, only in-frame clones are kept and a portion is missing. The table has roughly 1,500,000 clones, approximately 98.5% seen once. Material for sequencing was naive CD4+ T cells sorted from blood. These TCRs come from a man younger than 40 in good health. Both conserved end residues are part of each CDR3. The D gene is left open where the match is weak. The size entry is marked missing in some rows and otherwise reads once, few, many or a size class.

size,D,J,V,CDR3,DNA
-,-,TRBJ2-5,TRBV5-1,CASSLGGGQETQYF,TGCGCCAGCAGCTTGGGAGGGGGACAAGAGACCCAGTACTTC
-,-,TRBJ2-7,TRBV9,CASSGGVSYEQYF,TGTGCCAGCAGCGGAGGGGTGTCCTACGAGCAGTACTTC
-,-,TRBJ2-1,TRBV5-4,CASSLVAGLWNEQFF,TGTGCCAGCAGCTTGGTAGCAGGGTTATGGAATGAGCAGTTCTTC
once,-,TRBJ1-2,TRBV27,CASSLDRSDYGYTF,TGTGCCAGCAGTTTAGATCGGAGCGACTATGGCTACACCTTC
-,TRBD2,TRBJ2-5,TRBV18,CASSGGDYQETQYF,TGTGCCAGCTCGGGGGGGGACTACCAAGAGACCCAGTACTTC
-,TRBD2,TRBJ2-7,TRBV9,CASSVATSGIHEQYF,TGTGCCAGCAGCGTAGCGACTAGCGGGATCCACGAGCAGTACTTC
-,-,TRBJ1-1,TRBV7-2,CASSSYYTEAFF,TGTGCCAGCAGCTCTTACTACACTGAAGCTTTCTTT
-,-,TRBJ1-3,TRBV30,CAWSMGLSGNTIYF,TGTGCCTGGAGTATGGGGTTGTCTGGAAACACCATATATTTT
once,-,TRBJ2-7,TRBV9,CASSVGTEPYEQYF,TGTGCCAGCAGCGTTGGCACAGAACCTTACGAGCAGTACTTC
once,-,TRBJ2-7,TRBV5-1,CASSLTVPSPILYEQYF,TGCGCCAGCAGCTTGACGGTACCTTCGCCCATCCTCTACGAGCAGTACTTC
-,-,TRBJ2-7,TRBV5-1,CASSLGGSGYEQYF,TGCGCCAGCAGCCTGGGGGGTTCCGGATACGAGCAGTACTTC
-,-,TRBJ2-2,TRBV5-1,CASSFYSNTGELFF,TGCGCCAGCAGCTTCTACTCGAACACCGGGGAGCTGTTTTTT
-,-,TRBJ1-5,TRBV6-5,CASSYRGGNQPQHF,TGTGCCAGCAGTTATAGGGGGGGCAATCAGCCCCAGCATTTT
-,TRBD1,TRBJ1-2,TRBV6-4,CGGQGTPNHYGYTF,TGTGGGGGACAGGGAACTCCTAACCACTATGGCTACACCTTC
-,TRBD1,TRBJ1-4,TRBV9,CASSVGTGTRGSVNEKLFF,TGTGCCAGCAGCGTCGGGACAGGCACACGGGGATCGGTAAATGAAAAACTGTTTTTT
-,-,TRBJ2-7,TRBV5-1,CASSGGNYEQYF,TGCGCCAGCAGCGGTGGAAACTACGAGCAGTACTTC
-,TRBD1,TRBJ2-5,TRBV29-1,CSVDRDRGLGETQYF,TGCAGCGTGGACCGGGACAGGGGGCTTGGAGAGACCCAGTACTTC
-,TRBD1,TRBJ1-1,TRBV28,CASSLPRDRATNTEAFF,TGTGCCAGCAGCCTTCCCCGGGACAGGGCGACCAACACTGAAGCTTTCTTT
-,-,TRBJ2-7,TRBV7-2,CASSPPSYEQYF,TGTGCCAGCAGCCCCCCTTCCTACGAGCAGTACTTC
-,TRBD2,TRBJ2-7,TRBV12-5,CASGSTLAGGPPEQYF,TGTGCTAGTGGCTCCACCCTAGCGGGAGGGCCCCCCGAGCAGTACTTC
-,-,TRBJ2-7,TRBV10-3,CAISERTGYSYEQYF,TGTGCCATCAGTGAACGGACTGGTTACTCCTACGAGCAGTACTTC
-,TRBD1,TRBJ1-5,TRBV15,CATRRGQGAYQPQHF,TGTGCCACGCGAAGGGGACAGGGGGCTTATCAGCCCCAGCATTTT
-,-,TRBJ2-7,TRBV7-9,CASSLVWGNEQYF,TGTGCCAGCAGCTTAGTTTGGGGGAACGAGCAGTACTTC
once,TRBD1,TRBJ2-3,TRBV6-1,CVSRDRGSDTQYF,TGTGTCAGCAGGGACAGGGGTTCGGATACGCAGTATTTT
-,TRBD1,TRBJ2-5,TRBV6-9,CASRPQTGSEETQYF,TGTGCCAGCAGACCCCAGACAGGGTCGGAGGAGACCCAGTACTTC
-,-,TRBJ1-5,TRBV28,CASRIRDLSRNQPQHF,TGTGCCAGCAGGATTAGAGACCTTTCTCGCAATCAGCCCCAGCATTTT
-,TRBD2,TRBJ2-7,TRBV25-1,CASSRTSGRAVNNEQYF,TGTGCCAGCAGTCGGACTAGCGGGAGGGCCGTCAACAACGAGCAGTACTTC
-,-,TRBJ1-3,TRBV19,CASSISGRASAGNTIYF,TGTGCCAGTAGTATCAGTGGGCGGGCATCGGCTGGAAACACCATATATTTT
few,-,TRBJ1-2,TRBV6-5,CASAKQGPGYGYTF,TGTGCCAGCGCGAAGCAGGGGCCAGGCTATGGCTACACCTTC
-,-,TRBJ2-6,TRBV7-8,CASSPTGANVLTF,TGTGCCAGCAGCCCGACTGGGGCCAACGTCCTGACTTTC
-,-,TRBJ1-2,TRBV28,CASSFPPGYTF,TGTGCCAGCAGTTTCCCCCCTGGCTACACCTTC
-,-,TRBJ2-5,TRBV10-3,CAIKGGETQYF,TGTGCCATCAAGGGGGGAGAGACCCAGTACTTC
-,TRBD1,TRBJ2-7,TRBV19,CASSIAEPGQGYEQYF,TGTGCCAGTAGTATAGCGGAACCGGGACAGGGTTACGAGCAGTACTTC
once,TRBD2,TRBJ2-1,TRBV7-6,CASSRTTSGRGSSYNEQFF,TGTGCCAGCAGCCGCACGACTAGCGGGAGGGGGAGCTCCTACAATGAGCAGTTCTTC
-,TRBD1,TRBJ2-7,TRBV28,CASRGGQGTFSYEQYF,TGTGCCAGCAGAGGGGGACAGGGGACTTTTTCCTACGAGCAGTACTTC
-,TRBD1,TRBJ2-1,TRBV10-1,CASSTDRGPYNEQFF,TGCGCCAGCAGTACGGACAGGGGGCCCTACAATGAGCAGTTCTTC
-,TRBD2,TRBJ2-3,TRBV9,CASSVAAGTDTQYF,TGTGCCAGCAGCGTAGCAGCGGGGACAGATACGCAGTATTTT
-,-,TRBJ2-7,TRBV7-3,CASSLGHAAGEQYF,TGTGCCAGCAGCTTGGGACATGCCGCGGGAGAGCAGTACTTC
-,-,TRBJ2-7,TRBV28,CASSPPEDVREQYF,TGTGCCAGCAGCCCACCCGAGGATGTTCGCGAGCAGTACTTC
-,-,TRBJ2-6,TRBV7-6,CASSSIGAGANVLTF,TGTGCCAGCAGCTCAATCGGGGCTGGGGCCAACGTCCTGACTTTC
-,TRBD1,TRBJ1-1,TRBV5-1,CASSSMDRVNTEAFF,TGCGCCAGCAGCTCCATGGACAGGGTAAACACTGAAGCTTTCTTT
-,-,TRBJ2-5,TRBV6-1,CASSPTPGRGETQYF,TGTGCCAGCAGCCCAACTCCAGGGCGCGGAGAGACCCAGTACTTC
once,-,TRBJ2-7,TRBV6-1,CASSDRGLSHEQYF,TGTGCCAGCAGTGACAGGGGCTTATCACACGAGCAGTACTTC
-,-,TRBJ2-2,TRBV7-9,CASRPRGALGTGELFF,TGTGCCAGCAGGCCAAGGGGGGCCCTCGGCACCGGGGAGCTGTTTTTT
-,TRBD2,TRBJ2-3,TRBV4-2,CASSPGTSRDTDTQYF,TGTGCCAGCAGCCCTGGGACTAGCCGAGACACAGATACGCAGTATTTT
-,-,TRBJ2-3,TRBV21-1,CASSNRDRETNFDTQYF,TGTGCCAGCAGCAATAGGGACAGGGAGACTAATTTCGATACGCAGTATTTT
-,-,TRBJ1-3,TRBV18,CASSPLPGNENTIYF,TGTGCCAGCTCACCACTCCCAGGGAATGAAAACACCATATATTTT
-,-,TRBJ2-2,TRBV9,CASSSTANTGELFF,TGTGCCAGCAGCTCTACAGCGAACACCGGGGAGCTGTTTTTT
-,-,TRBJ2-3,TRBV28,CASISPGLADTQYF,TGTGCCAGCATTTCCCCCGGGCTCGCAGATACGCAGTATTTT
-,TRBD2,TRBJ2-5,TRBV6-4,CASQWEKAGGRETQYF,TGTGCCAGCCAGTGGGAAAAAGCGGGAGGGCGAGAGACCCAGTACTTC
-,-,TRBJ1-2,TRBV29-1,CSAQQGENYGYTF,TGCAGCGCCCAACAGGGAGAGAACTATGGCTACACCTTC
-,-,TRBJ1-3,TRBV7-8,CASSLEPGYGNTIYF,TGTGCCAGCAGCTTAGAGCCGGGGTATGGAAACACCATATATTTT
once,TRBD1,TRBJ1-2,TRBV6-1,CASSERQGTNYGYTF,TGTGCCAGCAGTGAGCGACAGGGTACGAACTATGGCTACACCTTC